The clone carrying this T cell receptor (beta chain) turned up a few times. This specimen belongs to a study of blood T cell repertoires in COVID-19. In the study overall: Sources were T cells, B-cell-depleted T cells, or PBMCs; the material itself was cDNA or gDNA.

The CDR3 extends over 15 amino acids. CDR1 MNHEY and CDR2 SVGAGI come from the germline V gene. V was cut by 5 bases and J by 0 bases, with 11 bases left in between. The protocol was immunoSEQ multiplex PCR, while the TCRdb copy is restricted to in-frame clones and leaves out a portion. Of roughly 520,000 clones in the sample, over 75% are singletons; the top ten hold approximately 1.8%. Sequencing used PBMCs or T cells enriched from blood (not recorded which). V gene TRBV6-5 combines with J gene TRBJ2-1; D is perhaps TRBD2 (5 bases). The sequence derives from a middle-aged woman who had recovered from COVID-19. The CDR3 loop is CASSTGISSYNEQFF. CDR3 nucleotide sequence: TGTGCCAGCAGTACGGGGATAAGCTCCTACAATGAGCAGTTCTTC.